This T cell receptor beta chain originates from a study of human T cells and chemical hapten exposure (dated by TCRdb to 2020 to 2022). About the study as a whole: Libraries were pooled for sequencing, and variation in per-sample TCR yields was attributed mainly to small differences in library volumes within the pool. This study followed changes in the peripheral blood TCR repertoire in vivo during primary and secondary sensitization of alopecia patients to the hapten diphenylcyclopropenone (DPC). Each blood RNA sample was used to sequence both TCR alpha and TCR beta chains. The study at large found these results: Repeated subsampling changed both the strength of the expansion versus patch-test correlation and the threshold at which the correlation became significant. DPC sensitization did not change how many TCRs were above 1 in 1000 frequency, and no evidence was found of alterations in global repertoire structure.

Library preparation employed 5' RACE. Sequencer: Illumina MiSeq. Library preparation attached unique molecular identifiers to individual cDNA molecules for quantitative, reproducible TCR counting. The authors' analysis ran thus. A median of about 87,000 TCRs per sample was observed, with a range of roughly 20,000 to 700,000. The Decombinator software suite was used to annotate the V, J and CDR3 of the TCR reads. For the PS versus PT1 abundance plots, all samples were subsampled to the same number of TCRs (28,000). TCRs were defined as expanded if absent before sensitization and observed at least eight times at the 2-week time point. Using fastp at Q25 and MiXCR, TCRdb reprocessed the public reads and kept productive beta chains. Rows with one shared CDR3 protein collapse into an entry with the most common genes and DNA. The V and J calls were determined by TCRdb, not by the authors. In this sample the table shows about 80,000 distinct CDR3 sequences, around a sixth of which occur a single time. Together, the top ten hold around 6.8% of the sample.

With regard to this clonotype: Which antigen it targets is not known. Base qualities are not recorded, but no much larger clone differs from it by a single base.

The cysteine opens and the phenylalanine closes a CDR3 of 17 amino acids. The sequence is cut down to CDR3 DNA, 51 bases in frame from base 1. V lost 4 bases and J lost 4 bases, and the count of bases not matched to a germline gene is 9. Total RNA was isolated from unfractionated whole blood collected in Tempus Blood RNA tubes. As TCR sequencing controls, several healthy volunteers were used, with blood taken at day 0, 2 weeks and 6 weeks. This chain is built from TRBV12-3 or TRBV12-4 and TRBJ2-3, with 12 bases aligning to TRBD2. The origin of this receptor is a female donor in good health. This receptor carries the CDR3 CASSSQTSGGFSDTQYF. The DNA sequence follows: TGTGCCAGCAGTTCCCAAACTAGCGGGGGGTTCTCAGATACGCAGTATTTT.